A single sample is the source of the 26 T cell receptor beta chains below, sequenced in a study of beta chain features in type 1 diabetes. These receptors lack a known antigen. General study results and limits: A moderate, significant TCRB CDR3 shortening appeared in type 1 diabetes across four CD4+ subsets.

TCRB transcripts that were expressed got sequenced, as all of the isolated RNA had been reverse transcribed. Profiling relied on immunoSEQ multiplex PCR, and the TCRdb table lists in-frame clones only, not all of them. The table includes approximately 150,000 clones, about 13% detected once. The sample taken for sequencing was central memory CD4+ T cells from blood. The receptors shown here come from a man younger than 30 with type 1 diabetes.

This clone was seen a few times. The CDR3 DNA reads as TGTGCCAGCAGTTACTCGTCCCTCGGCGGCACAGATACGCAGTATTTT. It codes for CASSYSSLGGTDTQYF. V and J are TRBV6-5 and TRBJ2-3; no clear D gene. Germline CDR1 MNHEY, CDR2 SVGAGI. The CDR3 is made up of 16 amino acids. V lost 0 bases and J lost 1, with 11 bases in between.

This clone showed up just a few times. The chain uses TRBV6-1 and TRBJ2-2; no clear D gene. The germline V and J ends were trimmed by 6 bases and 2 bases, with 7 bases remaining between them. The CDR3 spans 13 residues. Germline CDR1 MNHNS, CDR2 SASEGT. CDR3 sequence reads: CASSASNTGELFF. CDR3 nucleotide sequence: TGTGCCAGCAGCGCGTCTAACACCGGGGAGCTGTTTTTT.

This clone was detected only a few times. V usage is TRBV18 and J usage is TRBJ2-1; possible D gene TRBD2, 5 bases. Trimming cost V 4 bases and J 7 bases, with 11 bases left between them. Germline values: CDR1 KGHSH, CDR2 LQKENI. The CDR3 contains 13 residues. The DNA for the CDR3 is TGTGCCAGCTCACAACGGGATTTGAATGAGCAGTTCTTC. It yields the protein CASSQRDLNEQFF.

The rearrangement uses TRBV6-1 and TRBJ2-7; D is tentatively TRBD1 or TRBD2 (5 bases each). The CDR3 is 14 amino acids. V gave up 4 bases and J gave up 5 bases, with 15 bases separating them. CDR1 is MNHNS and CDR2 is SASEGT in the germline V gene. The CDR3 spells CASSGGTIRNEQYF. The CDR3 DNA reads TGTGCCAGCAGTGGGGGGACCATTAGGAACGAGCAGTACTTC.

The chain joins TRBV10-3 to TRBJ1-6, with a tentative D call TRBD1 (5 bases). Between the trimmed V and J ends, which lost 7 bases and 8 bases, there was a span of 12 bases. The CDR3 runs 13 residues. Germline V CDR1 and CDR2: ENHRY, SYGVKD. CDR3 sequence (DNA): TGTGCCATCACGGAGGGGATAGATTCACCCCTCCACTTT. Protein product: CAITEGIDSPLHF.

This rearrangement joins TRBV5-6 to TRBJ2-7; 8 bases line up with TRBD1. Germline values: CDR1 SGHDT, CDR2 YYEEEE. This CDR3 comprises 16 residues. V shed 4 bases and J 3 bases; nucleotides not matched to a gene: 12. CDR3 nucleotides: TGTGCCAGCAGCCGGCCGTCCCGGACAGGGTACTACGAGCAGTACTTC. It translates to CASSRPSRTGYYEQYF.

This clone was counted only a few times. This chain joins TRBV7-6 and TRBJ1-1; no firm D call. Germline loops: CDR1 SGHVS, CDR2 FNYEAQ. CDR3 size: 13 residues. V was shortened by 1 base and J by 8 bases, with 11 bases between the two germline ends. CDR3 sequence: CASSLGQAREAFF. CDR3 sequence (DNA): TGTGCCAGCAGCTTAGGACAAGCTAGGGAAGCTTTCTTT.

V usage is TRBV5-1 and J usage is TRBJ1-3, with D hard to call. With 4 bases removed from V and 4 bases from J, the gap between germline ends came to 12 bases. The CDR3 is 14 amino acids. Germline CDR1 is SGHRS and CDR2 is YFSETQ. This chain's CDR3 is CASSLGNQGNTIYF. CDR3 coding DNA: TGCGCCAGCAGCCTGGGAAATCAGGGAAACACCATATATTTT. Complete variable domain (other parts from reference TRBV5-1 and TRBJ1-3): KAGVTQTPRYLIKTRGQQVTLSCSPISGHRSVSWYQQTPGQGLQFLFEYFSETQRNKGNFPGRFSGRQFSNSRSEMNVSTLELGDSALYLCASSLGNQGNTIYFGEGSWLTVV.

The chain couples TRBV27 to TRBJ1-1; 7 bases align to TRBD1. The CDR3 totals 13 residues. Germline V lookup: CDR1 MNHEY, CDR2 SMNVEV (reference sequence). V gave up 6 bases and J gave up 7 bases; unmatched junction bases: 8. This CDR3 reads CASSLGAGGEAFF. CDR3 DNA sequence: TGTGCCAGCAGCCTCGGGGCAGGGGGTGAAGCTTTCTTT.

There are a few counts of this clone. Distinct nucleotide sequences in the sample also encode this CDR3. The genes are TRBV7-2 and TRBJ2-7, with D perhaps matching TRBD2 (5 bases). This CDR3 contains 13 residues. The germline gives CDR1 SGHTA, CDR2 FQGNSA. The V end was cut by 3 bases, the J end by 2 bases, with 8 bases between. In DNA, the CDR3 is TGTGCCAGCAGCTTGTCCGGGGCCTACGAGCAGTACTTC. It codes for CASSLSGAYEQYF.

This clone was counted a few times. The genes are TRBV15 and TRBJ1-1, with a tentative D call TRBD1 (5 bases). Germline CDR1 reads LNHNV; CDR2 reads YYDKDF (reference sequence). This CDR3 is built from 13 residues. The V gene lost 5 bases and the J gene lost 1 base, with 8 bases spanning the gap. The CDR3 bases are TGTGCCACCAGCGGAACAGGGAACACTGAAGCTTTCTTT. As protein: CATSGTGNTEAFF.

V is TRBV7-4 and J is TRBJ2-7; 8 positions agree with TRBD1. CDR1 is SGHVT and CDR2 is SQSDAQ in the germline V gene. The length of the CDR3 is 15 residues. Unmatched junction bases numbered 5, after V lost 4 bases and J lost 0 bases. CDR3 sequence: CASSSPGGGSYEQYF. CDR3 sequence (DNA): TGTGCCAGCAGCTCCCCAGGGGGCGGCTCCTACGAGCAGTACTTC.

In this sample, this clone turned up a few times. The chain uses TRBV6-1 and TRBJ2-7; TRBD1 matches at 11 bases. Germline assignment: CDR1 MNHNS and CDR2 SASEGT. Losses at the gene ends were 6 bases for V and 6 bases for J; bases not matched to a gene: 7. CDR3 length: 14 amino acids. Written as DNA, the CDR3 is TGTGCCAGCAGGCGGGGACAGGGGGAAGGCGAGCAGTACTTC. Protein: CASRRGQGEGEQYF.

This clone was detected only a few times. V and J are TRBV29-1 and TRBJ1-1, with a weak D call TRBD1 (5 bases). V was pared by 5 bases and J by 2 bases, with 12 bases between. CDR1 and CDR2 (germline): SQVTM, ANQGSEA. This CDR3 is built from 13 residues. The CDR3 loop reads CSVTSQGNTEAFF. CDR3 DNA sequence: TGCAGCGTTACCTCTCAGGGCAACACTGAAGCTTTCTTT.

The gene calls are TRBV9 and TRBJ1-2; 9 positions match TRBD1. Per germline, CDR1 SGDLS and CDR2 YYNGEE. After removal of 4 bases from V and 3 bases from J, the junction contained 13 bases not matched to a gene. This CDR3 has 17 residues. The CDR3 nucleotides are TGTGCCAGCAGCCCCGGGTTACAGGGGGCGGGGTACTATGGCTACACCTTC. It is translated as CASSPGLQGAGYYGYTF.

This chain joins TRBV30 and TRBJ1-3; weak D call: TRBD1 (5 bases). Per the germline V gene, CDR1 is GTSNPN and CDR2 is SVGIG (reference sequence). This CDR3 is built from 18 residues. Trimming took off 8 bases at V and 0 bases at J, with 26 bases between the two ends. The CDR3 DNA sequence: TGTGCCCGATCCGCGGGACCCGGGGGGACCTTCTCTGGAAACACCATATATTTT. This gives the protein CARSAGPGGTFSGNTIYF.

This clone was counted a few times. J is TRBJ2-2 and V is TRBV28; D possibly corresponds to TRBD2 (6 bases). CDR3 length: 14 amino acids. Trimming took 7 bases from V and 0 from J, leaving 9 bases between them. Germline V CDR1 and CDR2: MDHEN, SYDVKM. The CDR3 loop is CASTGETNTGELFF. The CDR3 region has the DNA TGTGCCAGCACGGGGGAGACGAACACCGGGGAGCTGTTTTTT.

This chain links TRBV14 with TRBJ1-2; D ambiguous. Germline lookup yields CDR1 SGHDN and CDR2 FVKESK. Trimming shortened V by 6 bases and J by 5 bases, and 13 bases separated the two germline ends. The CDR3 has 13 residues. The chain's CDR3 is CASSQDPIYGYTF. DNA for the CDR3: TGTGCCAGCAGTCAGGACCCAATTTATGGCTACACCTTC.

This clone occurred many times. The chain employs TRBV18 and TRBJ2-3; D is undetermined. CDR3 length equals 11 residues. Germline CDR1 and CDR2: KGHSH and LQKENI. Trimming pared 11 bases from V and 6 bases from J, leaving 12 bases between. The CDR3 region is CAQTTMDTQYF. Written as DNA, the CDR3 is TGTGCCCAAACGACCATGGATACGCAGTATTTT.

DNA for the CDR3: TGTGCCATCAGTGAAAACAGGGGAGGGGACGAGCAGTACTTC. Translation: CAISENRGGDEQYF. J is TRBJ2-7 and V is TRBV10-3; the D gene could be TRBD1 or TRBD2 (7 bases each). This CDR3 has 14 amino acids. Trimming shortened V by 3 bases and J by 5 bases, and 14 bases separated the two germline ends. Per the germline V gene, CDR1 is ENHRY and CDR2 is SYGVKD.

The chain is built from TRBV11-1 and TRBJ2-2; D is unclear. The V gene's germline CDR1 is SGHAT and CDR2 FQDESV (reference sequence). CDR3 length equals 15 residues. Trimming left V 4 bases short and J 8 bases short, with 17 bases between. The CDR3 protein is CASSSALTVPGELFF. CDR3 DNA sequence: TGTGCCAGCAGCTCGGCTCTTACGGTTCCTGGGGAGCTGTTTTTT. Drawing the rest from reference TRBV11-1 and TRBJ2-2, the complete variable domain is EAEVAQSPRYKITEKSQAVAFWCDPISGHATLYWYRQILGQGPELLVQFQDESVVDDSQLPKDRFSAERLKGVDSTLKIQPAELGDSAMYLCASSSALTVPGELFFGEGSRLTVL.

The V and J genes are TRBV2 and TRBJ2-3; D is unresolved. The V gene's germline CDR1 is SNHLY and CDR2 FYNNEI. This CDR3 has 13 residues. V gave up 9 bases and J gave up 0 bases, with 10 bases separating them. The CDR3 nucleotides are TGTGCCAGAGGAAGACCTAGCACAGATACGCAGTATTTT. Protein: CARGRPSTDTQYF.

This clone was found a few times. This chain connects TRBV7-6 to TRBJ1-1; 7 bases map to TRBD1. The junction had 3 bases not matched to a gene; V was cut back by 4 bases and J by 4 bases. Germline CDR1 and CDR2: SGHVS and FNYEAQ. The CDR3 contains 13 residues. This CDR3 is CASSSQGGTEAFF. The CDR3 DNA follows: TGTGCCAGCAGCTCCCAGGGGGGCACTGAAGCTTTCTTT. Based on the CDR3 plus reference TRBV7-6 and TRBJ1-1, the full variable domain is GAGVSQSPRYKVTKRGQDVALRCDPISGHVSLYWYRQALGQGPEFLTYFNYEAQQDKSGLPNDRFSAERPEGSISTLTIQRTEQRDSAMYRCASSSQGGTEAFFGQGTRLTVV.

The sample holds a few counts of this clone. The chain joins TRBV6-5 to TRBJ2-3; TRBD1 aligns across 12 bases. Germline lookup yields CDR1 MNHEY and CDR2 SVGAGI. The CDR3 length is 15 residues. V gave up 6 bases and J gave up 4 bases; unmatched junction bases: 5. Written as DNA, the CDR3 is TGTGCCAGCAGCCGGGACAGGGGGCGCTCAGATACGCAGTATTTT. Protein product: CASSRDRGRSDTQYF.

The chain uses TRBV30 and TRBJ1-1; the D gene is possibly TRBD1 (5 bases). The CDR3 extends over 16 amino acids. Germline V gene data show CDR1 as GTSNPN and CDR2 as SVGIG (reference sequence). The V end was cut by 4 bases, the J end by 0 bases, with 18 bases between. In DNA, the CDR3 is TGTGCCTGGACCCGGGACCAGTGGGGGATGAACACTGAAGCTTTCTTT. Amino acids: CAWTRDQWGMNTEAFF. Full variable domain (remainder filled in from reference TRBV30 and TRBJ1-1): SQTIHQWPATLVQPVGSPLSLECTVEGTSNPNLYWYRQAAGRGLQLLFYSVGIGQISSEVPQNLSASRPQDRQFILSSKKLLLSDSGFYLCAWTRDQWGMNTEAFFGQGTRLTVV.

This clone was observed a handful of times. The genes are TRBV5-1 and TRBJ2-1, with D unresolved. The CDR3 is 12 amino acids. V was cut by 0 bases and J by 8 bases, with 6 bases left in between. The germline CDR1 and CDR2 sequences are SGHRS and YFSETQ. The DNA for the CDR3 is TGCGCCAGCAGCTTGGCCAATGATGAGCAGTTCTTC. Protein sequence: CASSLANDEQFF.